This entry describes one T cell receptor (beta chain). The target antigen is unknown. After removal of 4 bases from V and 4 bases from J, the junction contained 13 bases not matched to a gene. The CDR3 extends over 16 amino acids. CDR1 is SGHRS and CDR2 is YFSETQ in the germline V gene. The source of the sample is a study of a mutant IDH1 vaccine in newly diagnosed glioma. The protocol was immunoSEQ multiplex PCR, while the TCRdb copy is restricted to in-frame clones and leaves out a portion. The data show 31,000 or so clones, with roughly four fifths seen just once and approximately 28% held by the top ten. As for time point: week 47, end of study. Vaccinated patients received 300 ug of mutant IDH1 20-mer peptide per dose, with topical imiquimod.

V usage is TRBV5-1 and J usage is TRBJ1-2; 7 bases are shared with TRBD1. The material sequenced was PBMCs, taken from a glioma patient whose treatment included an IDH1 peptide vaccine. The TCR was taken from a young man with glioma. The CDR3 DNA reads as TGCGCCAGCAGCACGACCGGGACAGACGTAACCTATGGCTACACCTTC. As protein: CASSTTGTDVTYGYTF.